This T cell receptor (beta chain) comes out of a study of cytomegalovirus exposure and HLA in healthy donors. This CDR3 region has 13 residues. V lost 2 bases and J lost 5, with 10 bases in between. Germline CDR1 reads SGHNT; CDR2 reads YYREEE (reference sequence). The method was immunoSEQ multiplex PCR; TCRdb's version includes in-frame clones alone and lacks a portion of them. Among under 250,000 clones, over 75% were seen once, and the ten largest hold approximately 2%. Overall study findings and caveats: The study labeled under 200 TCR beta chains cytomegalovirus-associated.

A remark on this clone: Its antigen remains unidentified.

The sequenced sample consisted of PBMCs. This chain joins TRBV5-4 and TRBJ2-5; no definite D call. This clonotype was obtained from a woman in her late teens or twenties in good health and CMV-seropositive. The CDR3 DNA follows: TGTGCCAGCAGCTTAATACTCGGGGAGACCCAGTACTTC. This gives the protein CASSLILGETQYF.